A single sample is the source of the 30 T cell receptor beta chains below, sequenced in a study of vaccination effects on CD4 cells after COVID-19 (dated by TCRdb to 2022 to 2024). After 10 days of culture, CD4+ T cells were isolated with the EasySep CD4+ T cell isolation kit. The library was obtained by the immunoSEQ multiplex PCR assay. This is the immuneACCESS table as TCRdb keeps it, with only in-frame sequences that have V and J called. A part of the clones is gone; compared with another copy, unresolved V genes explain less than half, and the rest is unexplained. The sample contains about 47,000 clones, about 78% of them found a single time. Clones ranked in the top ten supply approximately 12% of the sample. What these receptors recognize is not known. This sample comprised CD4+ T cells from PBMCs cultured without peptide, obtained before COVID-19 vaccination. The receptors were sampled from a human donor who had a prior SARS-CoV-2 infection.

This clone was seen just once. The chain couples TRBV10-3 to TRBJ1-2, with a tentative D call TRBD1 (6 bases). CDR1 and CDR2 from the germline V gene are ENHRY and SYGVKD. This CDR3 comprises 14 residues. The ends were cut back, 6 bases at V and 6 bases at J, with 17 bases in the middle. In DNA, the CDR3 is TGTGCCATCAGGTCGGCAGGGGAACGAAATGGCTACACCTTC. Translating it yields CAIRSAGERNGYTF.

This clone was seen a handful of times. V gene TRBV6-5 combines with J gene TRBJ1-5; D unclear. The germline V and J ends were trimmed by 0 bases and 5 bases, with 5 bases remaining between them. The CDR3 has 13 amino acids. Germline V gives CDR1 MNHEY, CDR2 SVGAGI. The CDR3 loop is CASSYSTYQPQHF. CDR3 nucleotides: TGTGCCAGCAGTTACTCGACGTATCAGCCCCAGCATTTT.

This rearrangement joins TRBV12-3 or TRBV12-4 to TRBJ2-7; tentatively, D is TRBD1 or TRBD2 (5 bases each). The CDR3 length is 11 residues. V gave up 8 bases and J gave up 7 bases, with 12 bases separating them. For the CDR3, the DNA is TGTGCCAGCGGGACCCAGTGGGAGCAGTACTTC. This codes for CASGTQWEQYF.

The gene calls are TRBV13 and TRBJ2-1; maybe TRBD2 (7 bases). V lost 1 base and J lost 0, with 19 bases in between. This CDR3 comprises 19 residues. Germline V CDR1 and CDR2: PRHDT, FYEKMQ (reference sequence). The CDR3 DNA follows: TGTGCCAGCAGCTTAGCCCTCAGGGGCGGGGGCCGCTCCTACAATGAGCAGTTCTTC. It translates to CASSLALRGGGRSYNEQFF.

DNA of the CDR3: TGTGCCTGGAGTCTCGGCAGGGGGGGAAACTATGGCTACACCTTC. Residues: CAWSLGRGGNYGYTF. The chain has TRBV30 and TRBJ1-2, with 7 positions matching TRBD1. V lost 2 bases to trimming and J lost 2 bases; unmatched junction nucleotides: 8. The CDR3 is 15 residues long. Looked up from germline, CDR1 is GTSNPN and CDR2 is SVGIG (reference sequence).

The V and J genes are TRBV5-4 and TRBJ1-4; possibly TRBD1 for D (6 bases). The CDR3 contains 15 residues. Trimming pared 4 bases from V and 4 bases from J, leaving 14 bases between. Per the germline V gene, CDR1 is SGHNT and CDR2 is YYREEE (reference sequence). The CDR3 loop is CASSLRQAHNEKLFF. The DNA of the CDR3 is TGTGCCAGCAGCCTGAGACAGGCCCATAATGAAAAACTGTTTTTT.

The chain uses TRBV30 and TRBJ2-3; 7 bases match TRBD2. Trimming cost V 0 bases and J 4 bases; bases outside gene matches: 10. Germline loops: CDR1 GTSNPN, CDR2 SVGIG (reference sequence). CDR3 length equals 16 residues. DNA of the CDR3: TGTGCCTGGAGTGTAAGGACTAGTCTTTTCCCAGATACGCAGTATTTT. It yields the protein CAWSVRTSLFPDTQYF.

This clone was observed a few times. The chain is built from TRBV18 and TRBJ1-1, with a weak D call TRBD1 (6 bases). Looked up from germline, CDR1 is KGHSH and CDR2 is LQKENI. The V end was cut by 3 bases, the J end by 8 bases, with 13 bases between. The length of the CDR3 is 13 residues. The CDR3 spells CASSPDRSREAFF. In DNA form, the CDR3 reads TGTGCCAGCTCACCCGACAGGTCGCGGGAAGCTTTCTTT.

The chain joins TRBV27 to TRBJ2-7; D possibly uses TRBD1 or TRBD2 (5 bases each). V dropped 5 bases and J dropped 11 bases, with 16 bases sitting between them. The V gene's germline CDR1 is MNHEY and CDR2 SMNVEV (reference sequence). The CDR3 runs 12 residues. CDR3 DNA: TGTGCCAGCAGTACTGCAGGGTTAGCGAAGTACTTC. This gives the protein CASSTAGLAKYF.

The chain carries TRBV6-5 and TRBJ1-2; TRBD1 matches 9 bases. The CDR3 extends over 14 amino acids. With V trimmed by 4 bases and J by 7 bases, 7 bases remained unmatched. CDR1 and CDR2 from the germline V gene are MNHEY and SVGAGI. The CDR3: CASSLGQGWFGYTF. The CDR3 DNA sequence: TGTGCCAGCAGTTTGGGACAGGGTTGGTTTGGCTACACCTTC.

The CDR3 loop reads CASSLGTSGGAIDTQYF. In DNA form, the CDR3 reads TGTGCCAGCAGCTTGGGGACTAGCGGGGGGGCAATAGATACGCAGTATTTT. This rearrangement joins TRBV5-8 to TRBJ2-3; 15 nucleotides agree with TRBD2. Germline V gene data show CDR1 as SGHTS and CDR2 as YDEGEE. This CDR3 region has 17 residues. J gave up 5 bases and V 0 bases, and 4 bases lay outside the gene matches.

The rearrangement links TRBV9 to TRBJ2-5, with 12 bases fitting TRBD2. Germline V CDR1 and CDR2: SGDLS, YYNGEE. This CDR3 comprises 17 residues. V shed 1 base and J 2 bases; nucleotides not matched to a gene: 6. CDR3 in amino acids: CASSVLNGLAGQETQYF. The CDR3 nucleotides are TGTGCCAGCAGCGTACTTAATGGACTAGCGGGACAAGAGACCCAGTACTTC.

The chain has TRBV5-4 and TRBJ2-3; 12 nucleotides match TRBD2. The CDR3 is 16 residues long. Germline V gene data show CDR1 as SGHNT and CDR2 as YYREEE (reference sequence). With 2 bases clipped from V and 1 base from J, the junction kept 2 bases outside the gene matches. This CDR3 reads CASSFRLAGGTDTQYF. Here the CDR3 DNA reads TGTGCCAGCAGCTTTAGACTAGCGGGGGGCACAGATACGCAGTATTTT.

This sequence joins TRBV7-3 and TRBJ2-1; D remains ambiguous. CDR1 is SGHTA, CDR2 FQGTGA, per germline. The CDR3 is 12 amino acids. V dropped 3 bases and J dropped 5 bases, with 5 bases sitting between them. Here the CDR3 DNA reads TGTGCCAGCAGCTTCAAGGACAATGAGCAGTTCTTC. It specifies CASSFKDNEQFF. The full variable domain, in which reference TRBV7-3 and TRBJ2-1 provide the parts outside the CDR3, is GAGVSQTPSNKVTEKGKYVELRCDPISGHTALYWYRQSLGQGPEFLIYFQGTGAADDSGLPNDRFFAVRPEGSVSTLKIQRTERGDSAVYLCASSFKDNEQFFGPGTRLTVL.

This clone has a handful of counts. This chain links TRBV10-3 with TRBJ1-2; 8 bases agree with TRBD1. Germline V gene data show CDR1 as ENHRY and CDR2 as SYGVKD. The trim removed 2 bases at V and 6 bases at J, leaving 8 bases unmatched. CDR3 length: 15 amino acids. CDR3 sequence: CAISEGRTGFDGYTF. The CDR3 bases are TGTGCCATCAGTGAGGGGAGGACAGGGTTTGATGGCTACACCTTC.

This clone was picked up a small number of times. The gene calls are TRBV7-8 and TRBJ1-5; no definite D call. CDR1 is SGHVS, CDR2 FQNEAQ, per germline. The CDR3 has 16 residues. Trimming took off 0 bases at V and 3 bases at J, with 12 bases between the two ends. The CDR3 sequence is CASSLAWAAYNQPQHF. The CDR3 nucleotides read TGTGCCAGCAGCTTAGCGTGGGCAGCCTACAATCAGCCCCAGCATTTT.

V usage is TRBV7-2 and J usage is TRBJ2-7, with no clear D. Trimming removed 3 bases from V and 5 bases from J, with 20 bases in between. Germline loops: CDR1 SGHTA, CDR2 FQGNSA. CDR3 length: 16 amino acids. CDR3 protein: CASSFLPGHTAHEQYF. The DNA for the CDR3 is TGTGCCAGCAGCTTCCTTCCGGGCCATACGGCCCACGAGCAGTACTTC.

The gene calls are TRBV5-4 and TRBJ1-1; 7 nucleotides line up with TRBD1. J lost 1 base, V lost 1 base, and 7 bases had no gene match. Germline V CDR1 and CDR2: SGHNT, YYREEE (reference sequence). The CDR3 is made up of 16 amino acids. CDR3 loop: CASSLRLTGENTEAFF. DNA for the CDR3: TGTGCCAGCAGCTTGCGTCTTACAGGGGAGAACACTGAAGCTTTCTTT.

The V gene is TRBV23-1, the J gene TRBJ2-7; D is possibly TRBD1 (6 bases). TRBV23-1 is identified as an open reading frame with a role that is uncertain. The CDR3 spans 13 residues. With 9 bases removed from V and 2 bases from J, the gap between germline ends came to 14 bases. CDR3 DNA: TGCGCCAGGATACCGACAGGTACCTACGAGCAGTACTTC. It translates to CARIPTGTYEQYF.

This chain links TRBV12-3 or TRBV12-4 with TRBJ1-2, with D unclear. V was pared by 3 bases and J by 2 bases, with 4 bases between. This CDR3 contains 12 residues. CDR3 sequence: CASSFDNYGYTF. The CDR3 DNA sequence: TGTGCCAGCAGTTTTGACAACTATGGCTACACCTTC.

The chain links TRBV18 to TRBJ1-4, with 10 nucleotides matching TRBD1. The J segment lost 6 bases and the V segment lost 2 bases, leaving 3 bases of the junction unmatched. The CDR3 has 15 amino acids. CDR1 and CDR2 from the germline V gene are KGHSH and LQKENI. CDR3 bases: TGTGCCAGCTCACCATCGGGACAGGGGTATGAAAAACTGTTTTTT. This sequence encodes CASSPSGQGYEKLFF.

The chain uses TRBV5-1 and TRBJ1-4; no reliable D call. Trimming removed 0 bases at V and 8 bases at J, with 8 bases between. CDR3 size: 13 residues. Germline lookup yields CDR1 SGHRS and CDR2 YFSETQ. The CDR3 region is CASSLDGAEKLFF. Here the CDR3 DNA reads TGCGCCAGCAGCTTGGATGGTGCGGAAAAACTGTTTTTT.

The chain combines TRBV7-8 with TRBJ2-3, with 9 bases identical to TRBD2. Germline V lookup: CDR1 SGHVS, CDR2 FQNEAQ. This CDR3 has 16 residues. Trimming took 1 base from V and 6 from J; bases not matched to a gene: 8. The CDR3 DNA sequence: TGTGCCAGCAGCTTAGATGCCAGCGGGGGGCCCGATACGCAGTATTTT. Its protein is CASSLDASGGPDTQYF. Together with reference TRBV7-8 and TRBJ2-3, the CDR3 gives the full variable domain: GAGVSQSPRYKVAKRGQDVALRCDPISGHVSLFWYQQALGQGPEFLTYFQNEAQLDKSGLPSDRFFAERPEGSVSTLKIQRTQQEDSAVYLCASSLDASGGPDTQYFGPGTRLTVL.

The chain joins TRBV7-9 to TRBJ1-2; D possibly corresponds to TRBD1 (6 bases). The CDR3 is 16 residues long. V dropped 1 base and J dropped 8 bases, with 20 bases sitting between them. Germline lookup yields CDR1 SEHNR and CDR2 FQNEAQ (reference sequence). This chain's CDR3 is CASSLGGGREGFGYTF. The DNA of the CDR3 is TGTGCCAGCAGCTTAGGGGGGGGCAGAGAAGGTTTCGGCTACACCTTC.

This rearrangement joins TRBV6-2 or TRBV6-3 to TRBJ1-1; D is unresolved. CDR3 length: 15 residues. Germline CDR1 and CDR2: MNHEY and SVGEGT. The V gene lost 6 bases and the J gene lost 4 bases, with 18 bases spanning the gap. The CDR3 region has the DNA TGTGCCAGCAGCCTCCGCATCGTTCGGAGCACTGAAGCTTTCTTT. It translates to CASSLRIVRSTEAFF.

V is TRBV7-8 and J is TRBJ2-7; D is unresolved. Between the trimmed V and J ends, which lost 9 bases and 2 bases, there was a span of 17 bases. The CDR3 length is 14 residues. The germline CDR1 and CDR2 sequences are SGHVS and FQNEAQ. The DNA of the CDR3 is TGTGCCAGTACAGTGGGCAGGTTAACCTACGAGCAGTACTTC. Translation gives CASTVGRLTYEQYF.

This clone was counted a single time. The genes are TRBV9 and TRBJ2-1; D is ambiguous. CDR3 length: 13 residues. V was pared by 0 bases and J by 10 bases, with 11 bases between. The V gene's germline CDR1 is SGDLS and CDR2 YYNGEE. Written as DNA, the CDR3 is TGTGCCAGCAGCGTAGGGGTGGGTCACGAGCAGTTCTTC. It specifies CASSVGVGHEQFF.

This chain uses TRBV7-9 with TRBJ1-2, with D unresolved. Looked up from germline, CDR1 is SEHNR and CDR2 is FQNEAQ (reference sequence). The V end was cut by 0 bases, the J end by 4 bases, with 12 bases between. CDR3 length: 15 residues. CDR3 sequence reads: CASSLAPRITYGYTF. For the CDR3, the DNA is TGTGCCAGCAGCTTAGCGCCACGCATTACCTATGGCTACACCTTC.

The CDR3 DNA is TGTGCCAGTAGTATAATACAGGGGGCGGTACGCCAGCCCCAGCATTTT. The encoded protein is CASSIIQGAVRQPQHF. The chain employs TRBV19 and TRBJ1-5; 9 bases fit TRBD1. The germline CDR1 and CDR2 sequences are LNHDA and SQIVND (reference sequence). J gave up 7 bases and V 2 bases, and 9 bases lay outside the gene matches. The CDR3 has 16 residues.

The chain joins TRBV20-1 to TRBJ1-3; D might be TRBD1 (5 bases). The CDR3 is 13 amino acids. Per germline, CDR1 DFQATT and CDR2 SNEGSKA (reference sequence). Trimming pared 3 bases from V and 4 bases from J, leaving 10 bases between. This chain's CDR3 is CSASRGLGNTIYF. The CDR3 coding sequence is TGCAGTGCTAGTCGGGGCCTCGGAAACACCATATATTTT.